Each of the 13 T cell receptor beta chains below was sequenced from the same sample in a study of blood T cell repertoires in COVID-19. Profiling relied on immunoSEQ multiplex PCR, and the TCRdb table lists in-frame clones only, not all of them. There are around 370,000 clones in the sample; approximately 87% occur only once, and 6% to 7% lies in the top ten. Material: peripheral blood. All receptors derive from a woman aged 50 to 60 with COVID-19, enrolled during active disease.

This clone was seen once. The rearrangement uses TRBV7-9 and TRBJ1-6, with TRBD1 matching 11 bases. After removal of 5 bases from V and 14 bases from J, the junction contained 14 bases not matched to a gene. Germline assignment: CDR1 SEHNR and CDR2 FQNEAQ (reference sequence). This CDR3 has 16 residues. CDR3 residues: CASSPGPGQGDASLHF. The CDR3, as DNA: TGTGCCAGCAGCCCGGGACCGGGACAGGGGGATGCGTCCCTCCACTTT.

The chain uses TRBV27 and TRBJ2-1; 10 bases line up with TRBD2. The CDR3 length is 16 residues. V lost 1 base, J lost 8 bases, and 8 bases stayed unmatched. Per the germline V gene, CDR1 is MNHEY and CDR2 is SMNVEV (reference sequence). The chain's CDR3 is CASSLYISGRTHEQFF. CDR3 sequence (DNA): TGTGCCAGCAGTTTATATATTAGCGGGAGGACCCATGAGCAGTTCTTC.

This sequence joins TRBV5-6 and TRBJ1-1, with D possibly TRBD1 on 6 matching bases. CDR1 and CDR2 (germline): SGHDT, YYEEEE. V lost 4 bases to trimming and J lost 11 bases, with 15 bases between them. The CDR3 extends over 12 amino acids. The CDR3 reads CASSRDMFLAFF. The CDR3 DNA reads TGTGCCAGCAGCCGGGACATGTTTCTCGCTTTCTTT.

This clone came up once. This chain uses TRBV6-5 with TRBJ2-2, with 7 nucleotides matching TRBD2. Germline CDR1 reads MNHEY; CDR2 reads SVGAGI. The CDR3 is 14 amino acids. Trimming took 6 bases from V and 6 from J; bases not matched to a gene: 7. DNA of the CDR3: TGTGCCAGCAGCCGGACTAGTCTCGCCGGGGAGCTGTTTTTT. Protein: CASSRTSLAGELFF.

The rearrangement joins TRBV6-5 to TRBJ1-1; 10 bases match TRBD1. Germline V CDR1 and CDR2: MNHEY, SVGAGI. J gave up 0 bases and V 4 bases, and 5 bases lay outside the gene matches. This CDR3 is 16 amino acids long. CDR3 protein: CASSSGDRGLNTEAFF. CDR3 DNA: TGTGCCAGCAGTTCAGGGGACAGGGGCCTGAACACTGAAGCTTTCTTT.

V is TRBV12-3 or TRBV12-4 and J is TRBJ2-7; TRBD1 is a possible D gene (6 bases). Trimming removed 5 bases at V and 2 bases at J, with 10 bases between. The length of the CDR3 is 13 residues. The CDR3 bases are TGTGCCAGCAGTCAAACAGGGACCTACGAGCAGTACTTC. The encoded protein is CASSQTGTYEQYF.

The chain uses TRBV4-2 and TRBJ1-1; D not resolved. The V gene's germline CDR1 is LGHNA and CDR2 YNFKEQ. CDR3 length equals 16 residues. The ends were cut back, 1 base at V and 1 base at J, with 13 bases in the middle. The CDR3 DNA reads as TGTGCCAGCAGCCAAGCCGGTCCGGCGGCGAACACTGAAGCTTTCTTT. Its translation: CASSQAGPAANTEAFF.

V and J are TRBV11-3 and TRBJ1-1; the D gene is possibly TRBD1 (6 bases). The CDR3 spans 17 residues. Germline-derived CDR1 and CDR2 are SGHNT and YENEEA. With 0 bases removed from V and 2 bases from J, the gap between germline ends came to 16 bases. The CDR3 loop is CASSLDFGRGVNTEAFF. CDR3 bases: TGTGCCAGCAGCTTAGACTTTGGCAGGGGAGTTAACACTGAAGCTTTCTTT.

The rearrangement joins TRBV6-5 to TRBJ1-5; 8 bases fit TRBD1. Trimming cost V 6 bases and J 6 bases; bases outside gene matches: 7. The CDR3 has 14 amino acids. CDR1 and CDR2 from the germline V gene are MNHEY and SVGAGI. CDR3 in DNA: TGTGCCAGCAGGGTCGACAGGGGTTCTCAGCCCCAGCATTTT. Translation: CASRVDRGSQPQHF.

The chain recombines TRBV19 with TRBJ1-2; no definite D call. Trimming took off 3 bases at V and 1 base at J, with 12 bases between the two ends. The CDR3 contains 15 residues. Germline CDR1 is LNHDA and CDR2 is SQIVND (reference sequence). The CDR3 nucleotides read TGTGCCAGTAGTATTGCGCGGCCCAATAACTATGGCTACACCTTC. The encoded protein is CASSIARPNNYGYTF. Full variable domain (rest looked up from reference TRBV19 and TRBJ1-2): DGGITQSPKYLFRKEGQNVTLSCEQNLNHDAMYWYRQDPGQGLRLIYYSQIVNDFQKGDIAEGYSVSREKKESFPLTVTSAQKNPTAFYLCASSIARPNNYGYTFGSGTRLTVV.

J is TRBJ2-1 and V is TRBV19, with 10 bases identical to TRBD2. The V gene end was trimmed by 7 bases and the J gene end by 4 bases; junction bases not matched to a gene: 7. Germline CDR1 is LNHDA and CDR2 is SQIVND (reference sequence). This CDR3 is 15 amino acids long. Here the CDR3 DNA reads TGTGCCAGTACGGGGCCTAGCGGGAGTTACAATGAGCAGTTCTTC. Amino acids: CASTGPSGSYNEQFF.

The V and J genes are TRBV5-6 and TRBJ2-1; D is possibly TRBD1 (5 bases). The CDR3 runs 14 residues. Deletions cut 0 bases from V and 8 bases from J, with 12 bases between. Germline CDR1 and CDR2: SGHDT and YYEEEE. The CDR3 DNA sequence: TGTGCCAGCAGCTTGGGCCAGGCCAGGGATGAGCAGTTCTTC. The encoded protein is CASSLGQARDEQFF.

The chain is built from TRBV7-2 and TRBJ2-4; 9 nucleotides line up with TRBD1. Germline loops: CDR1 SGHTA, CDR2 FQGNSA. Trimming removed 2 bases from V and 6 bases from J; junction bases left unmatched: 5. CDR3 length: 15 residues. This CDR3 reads CASSLNRGLRNIQYF. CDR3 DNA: TGTGCCAGCAGCTTAAACAGGGGGCTTAGAAACATTCAGTACTTC. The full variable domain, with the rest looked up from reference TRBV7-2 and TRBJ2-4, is GAGVSQSPSNKVTEKGKDVELRCDPISGHTALYWYRQSLGQGLEFLIYFQGNSAPDKSGLPSDRFSAERTGGSVSTLTIQRTQQEDSAVYLCASSLNRGLRNIQYFGAGTRLSVL.